Following are 30 T cell receptor beta chains from one sample sequenced in a study of CD8 T cells in Susac syndrome. An input of about 0.5 to 1 ug of RNA was subjected to reverse transcription using random hexamers. Each CDR3 protein is one row after TCRdb ran MiXCR on the immunoSEQ multiplex PCR reads. Here the sample spans about 71,000 distinct CDR3 sequences, roughly 93% being singletons. The sequenced sample was CD4+ T cells from PBMCs. The source of these receptors is a human donor with Susac syndrome.

V usage is TRBV7-2 and J usage is TRBJ1-4; no definite D call. V gave up 4 bases and J gave up 8 bases, with 14 bases separating them. Germline V CDR1 and CDR2: SGHTA, FQGNSA. The CDR3 has 14 amino acids. This CDR3 reads CASSSEGAREKLFF. The CDR3 region has the DNA TGTGCCAGCAGCTCCGAGGGCGCGAGAGAAAAACTGTTTTTT.

The V call is TRBV20-1, the J call TRBJ2-7, with D perhaps matching TRBD2 (7 bases). CDR1 and CDR2 from the germline V gene are DFQATT and SNEGSKA (reference sequence). The V gene lost 3 bases and the J gene lost 3 bases, with 15 bases spanning the gap. This CDR3 spans 14 amino acids. The CDR3 loop reads CSASRGGDGYEQYF. In DNA form, the CDR3 reads TGCAGTGCTAGTAGGGGGGGTGATGGCTACGAGCAGTACTTC.

This clonotype was detected only once. This sequence joins TRBV7-6 and TRBJ2-3, with 7 bases fitting TRBD2. CDR3 length: 16 amino acids. Germline V gene sequence: CDR1 SGHVS, CDR2 FNYEAQ. V lost 4 bases, J lost 1 base, and 8 bases stayed unmatched. CDR3 amino acids: CASSSPPGLRTDTQYF. CDR3 nucleotide sequence: TGTGCCAGCAGCTCCCCTCCGGGACTACGCACAGATACGCAGTATTTT.

This chain links TRBV19 with TRBJ2-1; D gene unclear. Germline V gene sequence: CDR1 LNHDA, CDR2 SQIVND (reference sequence). This CDR3 region has 11 residues. The chain's CDR3 is CGSGRFKGPFF. CDR3 nucleotide sequence: TGTGGTTCGGGCCGATTCAAGGGTCCGTTCTTC. Variable domain in full (rest from reference TRBV19 and TRBJ2-1): DGGITQSPKYLFRKEGQNVTLSCEQNLNHDAMYWYRQDPGQGLRLIYYSQIVNDFQKGDIAEGYSVSREKKESFPLTVTSAQKNPTAFYLCGSGRFKGPFFGPGTRLTVL.

V gene TRBV6-2 or TRBV6-3 combines with J gene TRBJ1-5, with D unresolved. Between the trimmed V and J ends, which lost 8 bases and 1 base, there was a span of 9 bases. Germline CDR1 and CDR2: MNHEY and SVGEGT. The CDR3 contains 13 residues. This CDR3 reads CASSTYSNQPQHF. In DNA, the CDR3 is TGTGCCAGCTCCACATACAGCAATCAGCCCCAGCATTTT.

J is TRBJ2-7 and V is TRBV30; perhaps TRBD1 as D (5 bases). Germline V lookup: CDR1 GTSNPN, CDR2 SVGIG (reference sequence). The CDR3 totals 13 residues. The germline V and J ends were trimmed by 6 bases and 6 bases, with 18 bases remaining between them. CDR3 DNA sequence: TGTGCCTGTCGCCGGACAACCCTTGGCGAGCAGTACTTC. The encoded protein is CACRRTTLGEQYF.

The chain carries TRBV6-5 and TRBJ2-5; the D gene is possibly TRBD2 (6 bases). In germline, CDR1 is MNHEY, CDR2 SVGAGI. Trimming removed 3 bases at V and 3 bases at J, with 8 bases between. This CDR3 comprises 13 residues. CDR3 sequence reads: CASSYRLEETQYF. The DNA of the CDR3 is TGTGCCAGCAGTTATCGACTAGAAGAGACCCAGTACTTC.

This chain joins TRBV7-9 and TRBJ2-1, with a weak D call TRBD2 (5 bases). Germline loops: CDR1 SEHNR, CDR2 FQNEAQ (reference sequence). The CDR3 is 16 residues long. Trimming pared 1 base from V and 8 bases from J, leaving 18 bases between. The CDR3 region is CASSLGRWAAGDEQFF. Written as DNA, the CDR3 is TGTGCCAGCAGCTTAGGACGCTGGGCGGCCGGGGATGAGCAGTTCTTC.

The rearrangement links TRBV15 to TRBJ2-5; D uncertain. V was trimmed by 0 bases and J by 1 base, leaving 6 bases between them. CDR3 length: 14 amino acids. Germline-derived CDR1 and CDR2 are LNHNV and YYDKDF (reference sequence). The CDR3 spells CATSRDHSQETQYF. The CDR3 DNA reads TGTGCCACCAGCAGAGATCATTCCCAAGAGACCCAGTACTTC.

In its sample, this clonotype was seen a few times. This CDR3 reads CASSLVRDSYNSPLHF. DNA of the CDR3: TGTGCCAGCAGTTTAGTCAGGGATTCCTATAATTCACCCCTCCACTTT. The genes are TRBV28 and TRBJ1-6; possibly TRBD1 for D (5 bases). The germline CDR1 and CDR2 sequences are MDHEN and SYDVKM. CDR3 length: 16 residues. Trimming pared 2 bases from V and 1 base from J, leaving 9 bases between.

CDR3 sequence: CAINPGQSPNEQFF. In DNA form, the CDR3 reads TGTGCCATCAATCCGGGACAGAGTCCAAATGAGCAGTTCTTC. This chain links TRBV10-3 with TRBJ2-1; TRBD1 agrees at 7 bases. J was trimmed by 7 bases and V by 7 bases; bases with no gene match: 10. The germline V gene has CDR1 ENHRY and CDR2 SYGVKD. There are 14 residues in the CDR3.

The rearrangement uses TRBV6-2 or TRBV6-3 and TRBJ2-5; possibly TRBD1 for D (6 bases). This CDR3 comprises 15 residues. Germline CDR1 reads MNHEY; CDR2 reads SVGEGT. V was cut by 6 bases and J by 3 bases, with 17 bases left in between. The CDR3 bases are TGTGCCAGCAGCCGCCCTACAGGGAACAAAGAGACCCAGTACTTC. Amino acids: CASSRPTGNKETQYF.

The V and J genes are TRBV15 and TRBJ2-1; D ambiguous. Trimming took 1 base from V and 7 from J, leaving 11 bases between them. CDR3 length: 14 residues. Germline-derived CDR1 and CDR2 are LNHNV and YYDKDF (reference sequence). The CDR3 DNA reads TGTGCCACCAGCAGAGTATCTTTCCCTAATGAGCAGTTCTTC. It specifies CATSRVSFPNEQFF.

V is TRBV11-3 and J is TRBJ1-6, with D uncertain. This CDR3 region has 13 residues. Germline CDR1 and CDR2: SGHNT and YENEEA. Trimming took off 4 bases at V and 4 bases at J, with 5 bases between the two ends. The CDR3 sequence is CASSSSYNSPLHF. CDR3 nucleotide sequence: TGTGCCAGCAGCTCTTCGTATAATTCACCCCTCCACTTT.

This clonotype was seen only once. This chain uses TRBV20-1 with TRBJ2-5; 8 bases line up with TRBD2. The CDR3 loop spans 14 amino acids. V lost 6 bases to trimming and J lost 0 bases; unmatched junction nucleotides: 6. The germline gives CDR1 DFQATT, CDR2 SNEGSKA (reference sequence). CDR3 sequence reads: CSAGVAGNQETQYF. CDR3 coding DNA: TGCAGTGCCGGAGTAGCGGGGAACCAAGAGACCCAGTACTTC.

The J gene is TRBJ1-2, the V gene TRBV6-6, with a tentative D call TRBD1 (6 bases). Trimming shortened V by 6 bases and J by 4 bases, and 12 bases separated the two germline ends. The CDR3 spans 13 residues. Germline assignment: CDR1 MNHNY and CDR2 SVGAGI (reference sequence). The CDR3 protein is CASSPDSIYGYTF. The CDR3 DNA sequence: TGTGCCAGCAGCCCGGACAGTATCTATGGCTACACCTTC.

V and J are TRBV7-9 and TRBJ1-1; D is perhaps TRBD1 (6 bases). Trimming shortened V by 4 bases and J by 0 bases, and 15 bases separated the two germline ends. This CDR3 is 16 amino acids long. Germline CDR1 SEHNR, CDR2 FQNEAQ (reference sequence). CDR3 nucleotides: TGTGCCAGCAGCTCCTCCAGGGGTATCATGAACACTGAAGCTTTCTTT. Translation gives CASSSSRGIMNTEAFF.

J is TRBJ2-2 and V is TRBV29-1, with TRBD1 matching over 7 bases. Losses at the gene ends were 7 bases for V and 0 bases for J; bases not matched to a gene: 14. CDR3 length equals 17 residues. In germline, CDR1 is SQVTM, CDR2 ANQGSEA. In DNA, the CDR3 is TGCAGCGCTCAAGAGGACAGGCTCACGGCGAACACCGGGGAGCTGTTTTTT. It codes for CSAQEDRLTANTGELFF.

The gene calls are TRBV5-6 and TRBJ1-2, with 7 bases identical to TRBD1. With V trimmed by 5 bases and J by 8 bases, 15 bases remained unmatched. The CDR3 has 15 amino acids. CDR1 is SGHDT and CDR2 is YYEEEE in the germline V gene. CDR3 residues: CASRTTQGPAWGYTF. The CDR3 nucleotides are TGTGCCAGCAGAACAACACAGGGGCCGGCGTGGGGCTACACCTTC.

V is TRBV20-1 and J is TRBJ1-5; D gene ambiguous. The CDR3 is made up of 15 amino acids. The V end lost 7 bases, the J end lost 5 bases, and 21 bases lay between the germline ends. Germline lookup yields CDR1 DFQATT and CDR2 SNEGSKA (reference sequence). DNA for the CDR3: TGCAGTGTTACTCAAACCTGGGAAGTAGATCAGCCCCAGCATTTT. It is translated as CSVTQTWEVDQPQHF.

V is TRBV5-1 and J is TRBJ2-1; TRBD2 aligns across 8 bases. The CDR3 sequence is 15 residues long. V lost 3 bases to trimming and J lost 3 bases; unmatched junction nucleotides: 5. Germline V gene sequence: CDR1 SGHRS, CDR2 YFSETQ. CDR3 sequence: CASSWGTSFYNEQFF. The CDR3 DNA reads TGCGCCAGCAGCTGGGGGACTAGTTTCTACAATGAGCAGTTCTTC.

CDR3 amino acids: CASSPDGQGPDEQFF. The CDR3, as DNA: TGCGCCAGCAGCCCTGACGGACAGGGCCCTGATGAGCAGTTCTTC. This chain connects TRBV5-1 to TRBJ2-1, with 8 nucleotides matching TRBD1. The CDR3 contains 15 residues. Germline V CDR1 and CDR2: SGHRS, YFSETQ. Trimming removed 4 bases from V and 8 bases from J; junction bases left unmatched: 11.

J is TRBJ2-6 and V is TRBV5-1; D uncertain. CDR1 SGHRS and CDR2 YFSETQ come from the germline V gene. The CDR3 runs 15 residues. Trimming stripped 4 bases from V and 0 bases from J, with 8 bases between. CDR3 loop: CASSLPSSGANVLTF. The DNA for the CDR3 is TGCGCCAGCAGCCTACCAAGCTCTGGGGCCAACGTCCTGACTTTC.

This clonotype has just a few counts. The chain carries TRBV14 and TRBJ2-3; 10 bases line up with TRBD2. Germline V gene sequence: CDR1 SGHDN, CDR2 FVKESK. Trimming cost V 4 bases and J 8 bases; bases outside gene matches: 9. CDR3 length equals 15 residues. The CDR3 DNA reads as TGTGCCAGCAGCCGCGGACTAGCGGTGTATGGTACGCAGTATTTT. Amino acid sequence: CASSRGLAVYGTQYF.

J is TRBJ2-6 and V is TRBV7-9, with D maybe TRBD1 (6 bases). V gave up 2 bases and J gave up 4 bases, with 12 bases separating them. The CDR3 is 16 residues long. Germline loops: CDR1 SEHNR, CDR2 FQNEAQ (reference sequence). The CDR3 is CASSLTGSSGANVLTF. CDR3 in DNA: TGTGCCAGCAGCTTAACAGGGAGTTCGGGGGCCAACGTCCTGACTTTC.

The rearrangement links TRBV12-3 or TRBV12-4 to TRBJ1-5; D is unresolved. The CDR3 runs 16 residues. Trimming took off 3 bases at V and 1 base at J, with 13 bases between the two ends. CDR3 amino acids: CASSLGGGVSNQPQHF. CDR3 coding DNA: TGTGCCAGCAGTTTGGGCGGCGGCGTGAGCAATCAGCCCCAGCATTTT.

The sample holds one count of this clonotype. One end of the junction fails to match germline, which may point to a read error. The chain couples TRBV14 to TRBJ2-7; the D gene could be TRBD1 or TRBD2 (5 bases each). CDR1 SGHDN and CDR2 FVKESK come from the germline V gene. The length of the CDR3 is 16 residues. The CDR3 loop is CASSHIVRDRTYEQHF. Written as DNA, the CDR3 is TGTGCCAGCAGCCACATAGTCCGGGACCGGACCTACGAGCAGCACTTC.

V usage is TRBV18 and J usage is TRBJ2-2; 12 bases map to TRBD2. V shed 3 bases and J 0 bases; nucleotides not matched to a gene: 5. There are 18 residues in the CDR3. Germline V gives CDR1 KGHSH, CDR2 LQKENI. CDR3 DNA: TGTGCCAGCTCACCCCCGGGACTAGCGGGCGCGAACACCGGGGAGCTGTTTTTT. Protein sequence: CASSPPGLAGANTGELFF.

The chain couples TRBV28 to TRBJ2-7; D ambiguous. V dropped 5 bases and J dropped 2 bases, with 7 bases sitting between them. The CDR3 runs 12 residues. Germline CDR1 is MDHEN and CDR2 is SYDVKM. CDR3 protein: CASSGSPYEQYF. CDR3 nucleotide sequence: TGTGCCAGCAGTGGCAGTCCCTACGAGCAGTACTTC.

The chain recombines TRBV27 with TRBJ1-5; the match to TRBD1 covers 10 bases. Per germline, CDR1 MNHEY and CDR2 SMNVEV (reference sequence). The CDR3 sequence is 18 residues long. Germline trimming cut 6 bases from V and 3 bases from J; bases unmatched to any gene: 14. This chain's CDR3 is CASSPRQGAGWDNQPQHF. The CDR3 DNA is TGTGCCAGCAGCCCCCGACAGGGGGCTGGATGGGACAATCAGCCCCAGCATTTT.